The 27 T cell receptor beta chains below all came from one sample that was sequenced in a study of T cells in Graves' hyperthyroidism and ophthalmopathy. Researchers amplified the TCR beta CDR3 regions from RNA transcripts. HTBI primers were the set used in a first-round RT-PCR of the TCR CDR3. TCRdb re-called the multiplex PCR reads with MiXCR, one entry per CDR3 protein. The sample lists more than 500,000 distinct CDR3 sequences; 13% to 15% were seen once. The sample taken for sequencing was blood. These receptors came from a woman between 35 and 50 years old with Graves' hyperthyroidism.

This clonotype showed up many times. The chain uses TRBV6-1 and TRBJ2-3, with D maybe TRBD1 (5 bases). Between the trimmed V and J ends, which lost 8 bases and 2 bases, there was a span of 14 bases. In germline, CDR1 is MNHNS, CDR2 SASEGT. The CDR3 is 14 residues long. The CDR3 spells CASHDSYYTDTQYF. The CDR3 coding sequence is TGTGCCAGCCACGACAGTTACTACACAGATACGCAGTATTTT.

This clonotype came up once. The genes are TRBV29-1 and TRBJ2-3; 8 nucleotides agree with TRBD2. This CDR3 contains 14 residues. CDR1 is SQVTM, CDR2 ANQGSEA, per germline. After removal of 7 bases from V and 6 bases from J, the junction contained 12 bases not matched to a gene. The CDR3 loop is CSAVIAGSVDTQYF. DNA for the CDR3: TGCAGCGCCGTAATAGCGGGGAGTGTGGATACGCAGTATTTT.

This clonotype has a count of ten or more. The chain couples TRBV6-1 to TRBJ1-5; tentative D call: TRBD1 (6 bases). CDR1 and CDR2 (germline): MNHNS, SASEGT. The CDR3 totals 15 residues. V lost 7 bases, J lost 0 bases, and 13 bases lay in between. CDR3 sequence: CASTVDRLSNQPQHF. The CDR3 DNA is TGTGCCAGCACCGTTGACAGGCTTAGCAATCAGCCCCAGCATTTT.

The sample holds a few counts of this clonotype. The genes are TRBV3-1 and TRBJ2-1, with 11 positions matching TRBD2. V lost 2 bases, J lost 2 bases, and 11 bases stayed unmatched. This CDR3 is 19 amino acids long. The germline V gene encodes CDR1 LGHDT and CDR2 YNNKEL (reference sequence). In DNA, the CDR3 is TGTGCCAGCAGCCAAACCCTATATCAGACTAGCGGGGCCTACAATGAGCAGTTCTTC. This codes for CASSQTLYQTSGAYNEQFF.

In this sample, this clonotype turned up many times. The rearrangement links TRBV27 to TRBJ1-1; D uncertain. The V and J ends lost 3 bases and 1 base respectively, with 9 bases between them. The CDR3 length is 14 residues. Germline V gene sequence: CDR1 MNHEY, CDR2 SMNVEV (reference sequence). Written as DNA, the CDR3 is TGTGCCAGCAGTTTCAGACCCAGGAACACTGAAGCTTTCTTT. As protein: CASSFRPRNTEAFF.

A few counts support this clonotype. The J gene is TRBJ2-1, the V gene TRBV4-1, with 8 bases matching TRBD1. CDR3 length equals 16 residues. V shed 4 bases and J 5 bases; nucleotides not matched to a gene: 10. CDR1 MGHRA and CDR2 YSYEKL come from the germline V gene. The CDR3 region has the DNA TGCGCCAGCAGCCGGAACCCCGGGACAGGCAACAATGAGCAGTTCTTC. Encoded protein: CASSRNPGTGNNEQFF.

V and J are TRBV30 and TRBJ2-5, with 14 bases matching TRBD2. The CDR3 is 15 amino acids. Trimming cost V 4 bases and J 5 bases; bases outside gene matches: 6. The germline V gene encodes CDR1 GTSNPN and CDR2 SVGIG (reference sequence). The CDR3 spells CAWKGTSGSGETQYF. DNA for the CDR3: TGTGCCTGGAAAGGGACTAGCGGGAGCGGGGAGACCCAGTACTTC.

This sequence joins TRBV2 and TRBJ2-1, with D perhaps TRBD1 (5 bases). V was clipped by 10 bases and J by 8 bases, with 24 bases between them. The CDR3 covers 15 residues. In germline, CDR1 is SNHLY, CDR2 FYNNEI. CDR3 loop: CANIKDIIGWDEQFF. CDR3 coding DNA: TGTGCCAACATTAAGGACATTATCGGGTGGGATGAGCAGTTCTTC.

This clonotype was recorded at least ten times. The chain joins TRBV28 to TRBJ1-2, with 7 bases aligning to TRBD1. Germline V gene lookup returns CDR1 MDHEN and CDR2 SYDVKM. CDR3 length: 15 residues. After removal of 3 bases from V and 0 bases from J, the junction contained 4 bases not matched to a gene. CDR3 in amino acids: CASSFPGGSNYGYTF. The CDR3 nucleotides read TGTGCCAGCAGTTTCCCAGGGGGGTCTAACTATGGCTACACCTTC.

There are a few counts of this clonotype. V and J are TRBV3-1 and TRBJ2-7; tentative D call: TRBD1 (5 bases). Trimming pared 5 bases from V and 6 bases from J, leaving 14 bases between. The germline V gene encodes CDR1 LGHDT and CDR2 YNNKEL (reference sequence). CDR3 size: 13 residues. This chain's CDR3 is CASSSQGAAEQYF. The DNA for the CDR3 is TGTGCCAGCAGCTCCCAGGGTGCCGCCGAGCAGTACTTC.

At least ten counts were recorded for this clonotype. This sequence joins TRBV28 and TRBJ2-7; weak D call: TRBD1 (5 bases). Deletions cut 3 bases from V and 2 bases from J, with 8 bases between. The CDR3 loop spans 13 amino acids. The germline V gene has CDR1 MDHEN and CDR2 SYDVKM. As DNA, the CDR3 is TGTGCCAGCAGTTTTGACAGAGCCTACGAGCAGTACTTC. It yields the protein CASSFDRAYEQYF.

This clonotype came up many times. V usage is TRBV18 and J usage is TRBJ1-1, with a possible D match to TRBD1 (5 bases). This CDR3 has 14 amino acids. From germline, CDR1 is KGHSH and CDR2 LQKENI. The ends were cut back, 1 base at V and 2 bases at J, with 8 bases in the middle. The CDR3 sequence: CASSPQGTNTEAFF. CDR3 DNA: TGTGCCAGCTCACCACAGGGGACCAACACTGAAGCTTTCTTT.

This clonotype occurred many times. This chain connects TRBV11-2 to TRBJ2-1, with 7 bases fitting TRBD1. From germline, CDR1 is SGHAT and CDR2 FQNNGV. The CDR3 runs 16 residues. The V gene end was trimmed by 1 base and the J gene end by 0 bases; junction bases not matched to a gene: 3. The CDR3 spells CASSLGRDSSYNEQFF. CDR3 in DNA: TGTGCCAGCAGCTTAGGTAGGGACAGCTCCTACAATGAGCAGTTCTTC.

This clonotype was found many times. The genes are TRBV3-1 and TRBJ2-7; D tentatively reads TRBD1 or TRBD2 (5 bases each). Germline V CDR1 and CDR2: LGHDT, YNNKEL (reference sequence). This CDR3 is 15 amino acids long. V was shortened by 2 bases and J by 2 bases, with 13 bases between the two germline ends. In nucleotides, the CDR3 is TGTGCCAGCAGCCAACCGGGGCAGGGAACCTACGAGCAGTACTTC. Residues: CASSQPGQGTYEQYF.

This clonotype has a handful of counts. J is TRBJ2-1 and V is TRBV9; D unclear. This CDR3 has 15 residues. V lost 0 bases, J lost 0 bases, and 7 bases lay in between. Germline V gives CDR1 SGDLS, CDR2 YYNGEE. The CDR3 DNA follows: TGTGCCAGCAGCGTAGACTTGCTCTCCTACAATGAGCAGTTCTTC. Protein product: CASSVDLLSYNEQFF.

The table lists this clonotype with many counts. The chain couples TRBV7-8 to TRBJ2-7; 8 bases agree with TRBD1. CDR1 SGHVS and CDR2 FQNEAQ come from the germline V gene. The CDR3 is 15 amino acids. V was clipped by 2 bases and J by 2 bases; unmatched bases: 5. DNA of the CDR3: TGTGCCAGCAGCTTAAGGGACAGGTCCACCTACGAGCAGTACTTC. This gives the protein CASSLRDRSTYEQYF.

V and J are TRBV20-1 and TRBJ2-7, with TRBD2 matching 14 bases. Per the germline V gene, CDR1 is DFQATT and CDR2 is SNEGSKA (reference sequence). V shed 6 bases and J 6 bases; nucleotides not matched to a gene: 7. CDR3 size: 14 residues. CDR3 DNA: TGCAGTGCCGGGGGGACTAGCGGGAGCGGCGAGCAGTACTTC. This translates into CSAGGTSGSGEQYF.

As DNA, the CDR3 is TGTGCCAGCAGTTTATCTCCGTTTCTCTCCTACGAGCAGTACTTC. Translated, it gives CASSLSPFLSYEQYF. The chain recombines TRBV27 with TRBJ2-7; no reliable D call. Deletions cut 0 bases from V and 0 bases from J, with 9 bases between. There are 15 residues in the CDR3. Germline V gene lookup returns CDR1 MNHEY and CDR2 SMNVEV (reference sequence).

This clonotype has only a few counts. The rearrangement joins TRBV28 to TRBJ2-1; the match to TRBD1 covers 7 bases. Germline CDR1 and CDR2: MDHEN and SYDVKM. Germline trimming cut 1 base from V and 8 bases from J; bases unmatched to any gene: 11. The CDR3 spans 16 residues. As DNA, the CDR3 is TGTGCCAGCAGTTTATTGGGGACAGTCGCCGGGGATGAGCAGTTCTTC. Encoded protein: CASSLLGTVAGDEQFF.

This clonotype was seen ten or more times. V and J are TRBV15 and TRBJ1-2; D unclear. In germline, CDR1 is LNHNV, CDR2 YYDKDF (reference sequence). The CDR3 covers 15 residues. V was pared by 0 bases and J by 3 bases, with 11 bases between. CDR3 coding DNA: TGTGCCACCAGCAGAGAAGAGAACGGGGACTATGGCTACACCTTC. Its protein is CATSREENGDYGYTF.

The V call is TRBV28, the J call TRBJ2-7; 7 nucleotides agree with TRBD1. The ends lost 5 bases at V and 1 base at J; junction bases unmatched: 5. The CDR3 is 14 residues long. From germline, CDR1 is MDHEN and CDR2 SYDVKM. DNA for the CDR3: TGTGCCAGCAGTGCCGGGACAGCTTCCTACGAGCAGTACTTC. Amino acid sequence: CASSAGTASYEQYF.

V usage is TRBV7-9 and J usage is TRBJ2-1; the match to TRBD1 covers 8 bases. The J segment lost 5 bases and the V segment lost 2 bases, leaving 11 bases of the junction unmatched. The CDR3 consists of 17 residues. CDR1 and CDR2 (germline): SEHNR, FQNEAQ (reference sequence). The CDR3 here is CASSLPGTGGPNNEQFF. CDR3 nucleotide sequence: TGTGCCAGCAGCTTACCAGGCACAGGGGGGCCAAACAATGAGCAGTTCTTC.

The CDR3 reads CATDPELASEQYF. In DNA form, the CDR3 reads TGTGCCACAGACCCCGAACTAGCGAGCGAGCAGTACTTC. The chain employs TRBV7-6 and TRBJ2-7; TRBD2 agrees at 7 bases. J lost 6 bases, V lost 10 bases, and 12 bases had no gene match. The germline gives CDR1 SGHVS, CDR2 FNYEAQ. The CDR3 runs 13 residues. The complete variable domain, with remaining parts taken from reference TRBV7-6 and TRBJ2-7, reads GAGVSQSPRYKVTKRGQDVALRCDPISGHVSLYWYRQALGQGPEFLTYFNYEAQQDKSGLPNDRFSAERPEGSISTLTIQRTEQRDSAMYRCATDPELASEQYFGPGTRLTVT.

The chain links TRBV27 to TRBJ2-7, with TRBD1 as a possible D gene (5 bases). Germline CDR1 MNHEY, CDR2 SMNVEV (reference sequence). V lost 4 bases and J 3 bases, leaving 13 bases between the germline ends. CDR3 length: 14 amino acids. CDR3 residues: CASSWTPHYYEQYF. In DNA, the CDR3 is TGTGCCAGCAGTTGGACACCCCACTACTACGAGCAGTACTTC.

This clonotype showed up just a few times. The chain carries TRBV2 and TRBJ2-2; D gene unclear. This CDR3 spans 13 amino acids. The germline CDR1 and CDR2 sequences are SNHLY and FYNNEI. V was pared by 1 base and J by 6 bases, with 6 bases between. CDR3 sequence reads: CASSEGVPGELFF. The DNA for the CDR3 is TGTGCCAGCAGTGAAGGGGTTCCCGGGGAGCTGTTTTTT.

In this sample, this clonotype turned up a few times. The V call is TRBV7-3, the J call TRBJ2-5; D gene unclear. Germline V gives CDR1 SGHTA, CDR2 FQGTGA. V shed 5 bases and J shed 0 bases, with 7 bases lying between them. CDR3 length: 13 residues. The chain's CDR3 is CASSPSYQETQYF. DNA of the CDR3: TGTGCCAGCAGCCCCTCGTACCAAGAGACCCAGTACTTC.

This rearrangement joins TRBV20-1 to TRBJ2-3; TRBD2 matches 12 bases. V shed 5 bases, J shed 5 bases, and the junction held 5 bases outside the gene matches. This CDR3 region has 14 residues. The germline V gene has CDR1 DFQATT and CDR2 SNEGSKA (reference sequence). CDR3 amino acids: CSAQLAGGIDTQYF. CDR3 nucleotides: TGCAGTGCTCAACTAGCGGGAGGAATAGATACGCAGTATTTT.